The rows below give T cell receptor beta chains drawn from one sample of a study of cytomegalovirus exposure and HLA in healthy donors. Some clones are missing from TCRdb's copy, which holds only in-frame ones; the method was immunoSEQ multiplex PCR. The sample carries some 190,000 clones, more than 75% recorded once. Sequencing input: PBMCs. The source is a middle-aged man in good health and CMV-seronegative. The CDR3 runs from the conserved cysteine through the conserved F or W. Each record gives: V gene, J gene, clone size, D gene, CDR3 DNA, CDR3 protein. The D gene is left open where the match is weak. The size of a clone is reported for some rows only, either as once, few or many, or as a class for expanded clones.

V gene: TRBV20-1
J gene: TRBJ2-5
clone size: few
D gene: -
CDR3 DNA: TGCAGTTTGGAGCGAGGGGAGACCCAGTACTTC
CDR3 protein: CSLERGETQYF

V gene: TRBV5-5
J gene: TRBJ1-4
clone size: few
D gene: TRBD1
CDR3 DNA: TGTGCCAGCAGCTTGGAGGACAGGGGATGGGAAAAACTGTTTTTT
CDR3 protein: CASSLEDRGWEKLFF

V gene: TRBV14
J gene: TRBJ2-7
clone size: -
D gene: TRBD2
CDR3 DNA: TGTGCCAGCAGCCCTCTAACTAGCGGGGGCTCCTACGAGCAGTACTTC
CDR3 protein: CASSPLTSGGSYEQYF

V gene: TRBV27
J gene: TRBJ1-1
clone size: -
D gene: -
CDR3 DNA: TGTGCCAGCAGACCCCATCAGGGTAACACTGAAGCTTTCTTT
CDR3 protein: CASRPHQGNTEAFF

V gene: TRBV13
J gene: TRBJ2-1
clone size: -
D gene: -
CDR3 DNA: TGTGCCAGCAGCTTTCGACAGATTCCTCGACATGAGCAGTTCTTC
CDR3 protein: CASSFRQIPRHEQFF

V gene: TRBV7-7
J gene: TRBJ2-1
clone size: -
D gene: TRBD1
CDR3 DNA: TGTGCTAGCAGCGCCGGGACAGGGTACTACAATGAGCAGTTCTTC
CDR3 protein: CASSAGTGYYNEQFF

V gene: TRBV12-5
J gene: TRBJ1-2
clone size: once
D gene: -
CDR3 DNA: TGTGCTAGTGGTTTGTCCTCTAACTATGGCTACACCTTC
CDR3 protein: CASGLSSNYGYTF

V gene: TRBV29-1
J gene: TRBJ2-1
clone size: few
D gene: TRBD1
CDR3 DNA: TGCAGCGTTCCCCCCTCCGACAGGGGGTTTAACAATGAGCAGTTCTTC
CDR3 protein: CSVPPSDRGFNNEQFF

V gene: TRBV4-2
J gene: TRBJ1-2
clone size: -
D gene: -
CDR3 DNA: TGTGCCAGCAGCCAGGTAACGGTGGGGCCCTACTATGGCTACACCTTC
CDR3 protein: CASSQVTVGPYYGYTF

V gene: TRBV7-2
J gene: TRBJ1-1
clone size: -
D gene: -
CDR3 DNA: TGTGCCAGCAGCCCGGTCCGGGGTAGGAACACTGAAGCTTTCTTT
CDR3 protein: CASSPVRGRNTEAFF

V gene: TRBV30
J gene: TRBJ1-1
clone size: -
D gene: -
CDR3 DNA: TGTGCCTGGACCGTCGGAGGTCCTGAAGCTTTCTTT
CDR3 protein: CAWTVGGPEAFF